One and the same sample provided the 28 T cell receptor beta chains below, sequenced in a study of long-term antiretroviral therapy in people with HIV. At survey level, the immunoSEQ assay was run in its v3.0 version. Here immunoSEQ multiplex PCR was the method, and the copy in TCRdb shows in-frame clones only, minus some. The sample lists 34,000 or so clones, 65% to 90% occurring once. The material sequenced was unsorted PBMCs, taken around 3.3 years after starting antiretroviral therapy. These receptors were obtained from a man in his late teens or twenties with HIV.

This clone has just one count. This chain uses TRBV9 with TRBJ2-5, with TRBD1 identical over 8 bases. V lost 4 bases to trimming and J lost 3 bases; unmatched junction nucleotides: 5. CDR1 is SGDLS and CDR2 is YYNGEE in the germline V gene. This CDR3 is 14 amino acids long. The CDR3: CASSKWDRKETQYF. CDR3 DNA sequence: TGTGCCAGCAGCAAGTGGGACAGGAAAGAGACCCAGTACTTC.

This rearrangement joins TRBV7-2 to TRBJ1-3; the D is unclear. CDR3 size: 15 residues. The germline CDR1 and CDR2 sequences are SGHTA and FQGNSA. The V and J ends lost 4 bases and 1 base respectively, with 11 bases between them. The CDR3: CASSSILGSGNTIYF. The DNA of the CDR3 is TGTGCCAGCAGCTCCATCTTGGGTTCTGGAAACACCATATATTTT.

The rearrangement uses TRBV6-5 and TRBJ1-1, with D uncertain. The CDR3 sequence is 15 residues long. Germline CDR1 reads MNHEY; CDR2 reads SVGAGI. Trimming cost V 6 bases and J 8 bases, with 22 bases left between them. The CDR3 loop reads CASRTHPPGKDEAFF. CDR3 in DNA: TGTGCCAGCAGGACCCATCCTCCCGGGAAGGACGAAGCTTTCTTT.

This rearrangement joins TRBV9 to TRBJ2-3; D unresolved. CDR1 is SGDLS, CDR2 YYNGEE, per germline. The ends were cut back, 4 bases at V and 2 bases at J, with 11 bases in the middle. The CDR3 runs 14 residues. The CDR3 DNA follows: TGTGCCAGCAGCACCGGTCACCCCACAGATACGCAGTATTTT. Translation gives CASSTGHPTDTQYF.

The chain joins TRBV10-3 to TRBJ2-7, with a weak D call TRBD2 (5 bases). CDR1 is ENHRY, CDR2 SYGVKD, per germline. The CDR3 has 14 residues. Trimming cost V 6 bases and J 3 bases, with 15 bases left between them. CDR3 bases: TGTGCCATCAGCCAACCCGGACTCAGCTACGAGCAGTACTTC. Translated: CAISQPGLSYEQYF.

The chain carries TRBV5-1 and TRBJ2-1, with TRBD2 identical over 12 bases. Per the germline V gene, CDR1 is SGHRS and CDR2 is YFSETQ. The CDR3 has 15 residues. J lost 9 bases, V lost 2 bases, and 6 bases had no gene match. The chain's CDR3 is CASSFKTSGSGEQFF. In DNA, the CDR3 is TGCGCCAGCAGCTTCAAGACTAGCGGGAGTGGTGAGCAGTTCTTC. Complete variable domain (other parts from reference TRBV5-1 and TRBJ2-1): KAGVTQTPRYLIKTRGQQVTLSCSPISGHRSVSWYQQTPGQGLQFLFEYFSETQRNKGNFPGRFSGRQFSNSRSEMNVSTLELGDSALYLCASSFKTSGSGEQFFGPGTRLTVL.

This chain links TRBV19 with TRBJ2-7; D not resolved. Trimming took 4 bases from V and 6 from J, leaving 22 bases between them. The CDR3 length is 16 residues. CDR1 and CDR2 (germline): LNHDA, SQIVND (reference sequence). The CDR3 is CASSKPGPALPGEQYF. Here the CDR3 DNA reads TGTGCCAGTAGTAAACCCGGGCCCGCCCTCCCAGGCGAGCAGTACTTC.

The V and J genes are TRBV7-9 and TRBJ2-7; 9 nucleotides agree with TRBD1. CDR3 size: 16 residues. The V and J ends lost 5 bases and 3 bases, in that order; junction bases with no gene match: 11. Germline lookup yields CDR1 SEHNR and CDR2 FQNEAQ (reference sequence). CDR3 DNA sequence: TGTGCCAGCAGCCACTTTATAGGACAGGGGTTCTACGAGCAGTACTTC. Translation: CASSHFIGQGFYEQYF.

The chain combines TRBV19 with TRBJ1-5; weak D call: TRBD1 (5 bases). The CDR3 loop spans 16 amino acids. The germline gives CDR1 LNHDA, CDR2 SQIVND (reference sequence). Trimming stripped 5 bases from V and 0 bases from J, with 14 bases between. As DNA, the CDR3 is TGTGCCAGTAGTGCGCCGTGGGGGAATAGCAATCAGCCCCAGCATTTT. Protein sequence: CASSAPWGNSNQPQHF. The full variable domain, rest sourced from reference TRBV19 and TRBJ1-5, is DGGITQSPKYLFRKEGQNVTLSCEQNLNHDAMYWYRQDPGQGLRLIYYSQIVNDFQKGDIAEGYSVSREKKESFPLTVTSAQKNPTAFYLCASSAPWGNSNQPQHFGDGTRLSIL.

V is TRBV5-1 and J is TRBJ2-7; D ambiguous. Germline V CDR1 and CDR2: SGHRS, YFSETQ. Trimming left V 0 bases short and J 5 bases short, with 9 bases between. The length of the CDR3 is 13 residues. The CDR3 DNA sequence: TGCGCCAGCAGCTTGGGTTCTGGGAACGAGCAGTACTTC. This sequence encodes CASSLGSGNEQYF.

The chain uses TRBV10-3 and TRBJ2-5; possibly TRBD1 for D (7 bases). This CDR3 has 16 amino acids. Germline V CDR1 and CDR2: ENHRY, SYGVKD. The ends were cut back, 0 bases at V and 2 bases at J, with 13 bases in the middle. The CDR3 coding sequence is TGTGCCATCAGTGAGTCGAGGAGGGGGCAACAAGAGACCCAGTACTTC. Translated: CAISESRRGQQETQYF.

The rearrangement uses TRBV7-9 and TRBJ1-1; D unresolved. The CDR3 runs 16 residues. Germline V gene data show CDR1 as SEHNR and CDR2 as FQNEAQ (reference sequence). With 5 bases removed from V and 4 bases from J, the gap between germline ends came to 20 bases. CDR3: CASSPGPRLEITEAFF. Written as DNA, the CDR3 is TGTGCCAGCAGCCCCGGACCCAGGCTGGAGATCACTGAAGCTTTCTTT.

V usage is TRBV27 and J usage is TRBJ1-2; 10 positions match TRBD1. CDR3 length equals 15 residues. J was trimmed by 8 bases and V by 0 bases; bases with no gene match: 6. Looked up from germline, CDR1 is MNHEY and CDR2 is SMNVEV (reference sequence). The CDR3, as DNA: TGTGCCAGCAGTTTATCCGGGACAGGGGCGGCGGGCTACACCTTC. Amino acids: CASSLSGTGAAGYTF.

V usage is TRBV28 and J usage is TRBJ2-3; 10 bases match TRBD2. Germline values: CDR1 MDHEN, CDR2 SYDVKM. This CDR3 has 16 residues. With V trimmed by 2 bases and J by 4 bases, 6 bases remained unmatched. In nucleotides, the CDR3 is TGTGCCAGCAGTTTACTAGCGGGAGAGGGGGCAGATACGCAGTATTTT. Translated, it gives CASSLLAGEGADTQYF.

The rearrangement links TRBV6-1 to TRBJ2-3; the D is unclear. Trimming left V 0 bases short and J 3 bases short, with 4 bases between. The CDR3 loop spans 13 amino acids. Germline V gene sequence: CDR1 MNHNS, CDR2 SASEGT. The CDR3 nucleotides are TGTGCCAGCAGTGAAGCGGAGACAGATACGCAGTATTTT. This codes for CASSEAETDTQYF.

The gene calls are TRBV6-5 and TRBJ2-3; D possibly corresponds to TRBD2 (5 bases). The CDR3 is 16 amino acids. The germline gives CDR1 MNHEY, CDR2 SVGAGI. Trimming stripped 0 bases from V and 7 bases from J, with 17 bases between. In DNA, the CDR3 is TGTGCCAGCAGTTACTCGAGGGTACTAGTAGGGAATACGCAGTATTTT. This encodes CASSYSRVLVGNTQYF.

The chain joins TRBV5-6 to TRBJ2-1; no clear D. Germline V gene sequence: CDR1 SGHDT, CDR2 YYEEEE. This CDR3 is built from 13 residues. V lost 1 base, J lost 3 bases, and 5 bases lay in between. The DNA for the CDR3 is TGTGCCAGCAGCTTGCTGGGCTACAATGAGCAGTTCTTC. The encoded protein is CASSLLGYNEQFF.

The chain joins TRBV4-1 to TRBJ2-1; 8 nucleotides match TRBD1. V was pared by 6 bases and J by 2 bases, with 9 bases of the junction left unmatched. Germline V CDR1 and CDR2: MGHRA, YSYEKL. This CDR3 region has 16 residues. The CDR3 nucleotides are TGCGCCAGCAGGCTTACTCCGGGACAGGCCTACAATGAGCAGTTCTTC. Protein sequence: CASRLTPGQAYNEQFF.

V usage is TRBV15 and J usage is TRBJ1-5; 8 bases line up with TRBD1. Germline CDR1 and CDR2: LNHNV and YYDKDF (reference sequence). This CDR3 spans 16 amino acids. Losses at the gene ends were 2 bases for V and 4 bases for J; bases not matched to a gene: 7. The CDR3 loop is CATSRRSRGQNQPQHF. CDR3 nucleotides: TGTGCCACCAGCAGACGGAGCAGGGGGCAGAATCAGCCCCAGCATTTT.

This chain joins TRBV5-1 and TRBJ2-1; TRBD2 might be the D (5 bases). The CDR3 runs to 15 residues. The ends were cut back, 2 bases at V and 4 bases at J, with 13 bases in the middle. Germline V gene data show CDR1 as SGHRS and CDR2 as YFSETQ. The CDR3 protein is CASSFPRERYNEQFF. CDR3 coding DNA: TGCGCCAGCAGCTTCCCGAGGGAAAGATACAATGAGCAGTTCTTC.

This chain connects TRBV7-7 to TRBJ1-4; 7 bases agree with TRBD1. The germline V gene encodes CDR1 SSHAT and CDR2 FNYEAQ (reference sequence). The CDR3 length is 15 residues. Germline trimming cut 5 bases from V and 6 bases from J; bases unmatched to any gene: 9. For the CDR3, the DNA is TGTGCCAGCAGCGCCCGACAGGGCCCCCATGAAAAACTGTTTTTT. Translated: CASSARQGPHEKLFF.

This rearrangement joins TRBV4-1 to TRBJ1-2; possibly TRBD1 for D (5 bases). The CDR3 sequence is 13 residues long. Trimming stripped 4 bases from V and 3 bases from J, with 9 bases between. The germline gives CDR1 MGHRA, CDR2 YSYEKL. The chain's CDR3 is CASSLGGDYGYTF. DNA of the CDR3: TGCGCCAGCAGCCTGGGGGGGGACTATGGCTACACCTTC.

This clone was recorded only once. The V gene is TRBV4-1, the J gene TRBJ2-2, with D perhaps matching TRBD1 (5 bases). The CDR3 sequence is 16 residues long. Germline CDR1 MGHRA, CDR2 YSYEKL. V was pared by 1 base and J by 0 bases, with 9 bases between. The CDR3 spells CASSQGRTSNTGELFF. CDR3 nucleotide sequence: TGCGCCAGCAGCCAAGGTCGGACATCGAACACCGGGGAGCTGTTTTTT.

The CDR3 sequence: CASSQRTENTGELFF. CDR3 bases: TGTGCCAGCAGCCAAAGGACAGAGAACACCGGGGAGCTGTTTTTT. The chain combines TRBV4-2 with TRBJ2-2, with a weak D call TRBD1 (6 bases). In germline, CDR1 is LGHNA, CDR2 YNFKEQ. The CDR3 has 15 residues. The V end was cut by 2 bases, the J end by 1 base, with 8 bases between.

This clone was recorded only once. The chain couples TRBV9 to TRBJ2-2; no firm D call. Germline loops: CDR1 SGDLS, CDR2 YYNGEE. Trimming pared 3 bases from V and 4 bases from J, leaving 10 bases between. The length of the CDR3 is 14 residues. CDR3 in DNA: TGTGCCAGCAGCGCTCAGATTGGCACCGGGGAGCTGTTTTTT. Its protein product is CASSAQIGTGELFF.

The chain carries TRBV27 and TRBJ2-7, with D maybe TRBD2 (6 bases). Germline-derived CDR1 and CDR2 are MNHEY and SMNVEV (reference sequence). Trimming left V 2 bases short and J 7 bases short, with 15 bases between. The CDR3 runs 14 residues. The CDR3 DNA sequence: TGTGCCAGCAGTTTAGCGGGGAGTGGCTATGAGCAGTACTTC. It yields the protein CASSLAGSGYEQYF.

This clone has only a few counts. This sequence joins TRBV2 and TRBJ1-5; D is uncertain. The CDR3 totals 14 residues. The germline V gene has CDR1 SNHLY and CDR2 FYNNEI. V lost 4 bases, J lost 2 bases, and 9 bases lay in between. The CDR3 sequence is CASSADPGNQPQHF. The CDR3 DNA reads TGTGCCAGCAGTGCCGACCCCGGCAATCAGCCCCAGCATTTT.

The chain uses TRBV5-1 and TRBJ2-7; D is perhaps TRBD1 (5 bases). CDR1 and CDR2 (germline): SGHRS, YFSETQ. The CDR3 has 15 residues. V was pared by 2 bases and J by 0 bases, with 12 bases between. The CDR3 is CASSLSGFSSYEQYF. The CDR3 bases are TGCGCCAGCAGCTTATCAGGGTTTAGCTCCTACGAGCAGTACTTC.